This T cell receptor beta chain was recorded in a study of T-cell memory formation after mild COVID-19. Study context: TCR clusters were largely donor specific.

The CDR3 totals 15 residues. In germline, CDR1 is SGHRS, CDR2 YFSETQ. Broader study findings: CD4/CD8 balance held among clones contracting day 15 to 85, and later expanders leaned CD4+.

Barcoded TCR alpha and TCR beta cDNA libraries with UMIs came from 5'RACE using constant-segment primers. Via MiXCR, TCRdb re-called the 5' RACE reads, giving one row per CDR3 protein. Altogether 250,000 to 350,000 distinct CDR3 sequences are present, roughly a fifth being singletons, with the ten largest covering approximately 21%. Note on this clonotype: Its antigen is still unknown. One end of the junction does not line up with germline, which may come from a read error.

The TCR was taken from a man aged 18 to 30 who had mild COVID-19 (a few samples of this study predate the infection). Cell type and time point are not known. The sequenced material came from PBMCs or a T cell subset sorted from them (not recorded which). The chain couples TRBV5-1 to TRBJ2-2, with TRBD1 matching 7 bases. CDR3 sequence reads: CASSLGTVNTGELFF. CDR3 in DNA: TGTGCCAGCAGCTTGGGGACAGTGAACACCGGGGAGCTGTTTTTT.